This T cell receptor beta chain is from a study of cytomegalovirus exposure and HLA in healthy donors. Primers: 60 Vbeta forward and 13 Jbeta reverse. TCRdb keeps only in-frame clones here, not all; method: immunoSEQ multiplex PCR. This sample yields tens of thousands of clones, of which around 10% are seen a single time; around 24% belongs to the top ten. This clone was counted a few times. This CDR3 contains 12 residues. The V and J ends lost 6 bases and 6 bases respectively, with 9 bases between them. The germline V gene has CDR1 MNHNS and CDR2 SASEGT. The material sequenced was PBMCs. The origin of this receptor is a man between 60 and 75 years old in good health and CMV-seropositive. The V call is TRBV6-1, the J call TRBJ1-5, with D possibly matching TRBD1 (5 bases). The CDR3 region is CASSQGFQPQHF. CDR3 sequence (DNA): TGTGCCAGCAGCCAGGGTTTTCAGCCCCAGCATTTT.